The clone carrying this T cell receptor (beta chain) came up once. The study drew participants aged about 18 to 95 years from approximately 23 US areas. Cohort 3 recovered donors had two negative PCRs, clearance, or symptom resolution. Some clones are missing from TCRdb's copy, which holds only in-frame ones; the method was immunoSEQ multiplex PCR. In the table there are roughly 330,000 clones, about 85% of which are singletons. This entry comes from a study of blood T cell repertoires in COVID-19. Across the whole study: Acute and convalescent COVID-19 samples came from the United States, Italy and Spain. In each case, the material was cDNA or gDNA derived from T cells, B-cell-depleted T cells, or PBMCs.

Per germline, CDR1 LGHNA and CDR2 YSLEER. The V gene lost 0 bases and the J gene lost 4 bases, with 9 bases spanning the gap. The CDR3 has 14 amino acids. This chain links TRBV4-3 with TRBJ1-2, with D possibly matching TRBD1 (5 bases). Material: PBMCs or T cells enriched from blood (not recorded which). This TCR was sampled from a woman in her 30s who had recovered from COVID-19. CDR3 protein: CASSQDRASYGYTF. The CDR3 coding sequence is TGCGCCAGCAGCCAAGACAGGGCATCCTATGGCTACACCTTC.